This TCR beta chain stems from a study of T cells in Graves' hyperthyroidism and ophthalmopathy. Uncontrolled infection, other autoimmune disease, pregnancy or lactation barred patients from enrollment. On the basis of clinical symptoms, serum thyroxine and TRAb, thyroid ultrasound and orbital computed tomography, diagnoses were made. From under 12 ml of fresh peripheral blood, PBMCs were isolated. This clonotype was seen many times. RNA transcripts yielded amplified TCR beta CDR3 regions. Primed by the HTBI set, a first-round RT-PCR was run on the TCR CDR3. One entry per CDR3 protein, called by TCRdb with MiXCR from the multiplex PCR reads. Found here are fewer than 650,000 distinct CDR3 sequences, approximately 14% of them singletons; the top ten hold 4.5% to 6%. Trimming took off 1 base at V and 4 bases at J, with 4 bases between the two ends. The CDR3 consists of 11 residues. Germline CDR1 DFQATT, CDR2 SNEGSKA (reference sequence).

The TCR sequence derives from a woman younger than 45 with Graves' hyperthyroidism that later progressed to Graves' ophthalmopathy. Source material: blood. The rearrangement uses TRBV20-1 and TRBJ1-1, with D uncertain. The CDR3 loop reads CSARVGTEAFF. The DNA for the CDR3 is TGCAGTGCTAGAGTCGGCACTGAAGCTTTCTTT.